This T cell receptor beta chain was observed in a study of blood T cell repertoires in COVID-19. How the authors handled the data: Estimation of nucleated cell counts was performed using reference gene primer amplification. Here immunoSEQ multiplex PCR was the method, and the copy in TCRdb shows in-frame clones only, minus some. V and J calls plus clone size are reproduced from that table; the DNA served to infer D and trimming. The sample gives about 180,000 clones, 80% to 90% of which show up once; roughly 10% is in the top ten. The CDR3 consists of 17 residues. The V segment lost 7 bases and the J segment 9 bases; nucleotides outside the gene matches: 15. In germline, CDR1 is KGHDR, CDR2 SFDVKD.

The sequence was obtained from a woman aged 18-30 years who had recovered from COVID-19. The material sequenced was PBMCs or T cells enriched from blood (not recorded which). The chain is built from TRBV24-1 and TRBJ2-1, with 12 bases lining up with TRBD1. In DNA, the CDR3 is TGTGCCACCAGCTCCTTCGAGGGACAGGGGGCGCGGGGTGAGCAGTTCTTC. Amino acid sequence: CATSSFEGQGARGEQFF.